The clone carrying this TCR beta chain came up many times. Antigen unknown. This sample was taken from a study of T-cell reconstitution after alpha-beta-depleted transplantation in children. Whole-study findings and limits: Surviving recipient T cells and thymic progenitors underlay high day-60 TCRbeta diversity in some patients. One year post-transplant, T-cell counts and diversity were largely derived from T cells produced anew. Reported findings indicate that, about two months after transplant, alpha-beta T cells came from several hundred expanded clones, which were derived from non-depleted graft cells.

The TCRbeta library was prepared with unique molecular identifiers. MiXCR, run by TCRdb on the PCR reads, gives a single entry per CDR3 protein. This sample yields roughly 340,000 distinct CDR3 sequences, of which roughly 17% are seen a single time; approximately 44% belongs to the top ten. The receptor was isolated from a male patient aged 2-15 years who had a stem cell transplant for acute lymphoblastic leukemia, so the T cells may come from the graft donor. The specimen was PBMCs, mostly from graft donor cells, collected 360 days after TCRalphabeta/CD19-depleted stem cell transplant.

CDR3 DNA sequence: TGCGCCAGCAGCCAAGCCCCGGTTGCGGTTGAGCAGTTCTTC. This codes for CASSQAPVAVEQFF. The chain employs TRBV4-3 and TRBJ2-1; D is undetermined. Germline V gene sequence: CDR1 LGHNA, CDR2 YSLEER. The germline V and J ends were trimmed by 1 base and 9 bases, with 13 bases remaining between them. The CDR3 length is 14 residues.